The clone carrying this T cell receptor (beta chain) was seen many times. The sample is drawn from a study of T cells in Graves' hyperthyroidism and ophthalmopathy. The source material, RNA transcripts, was used to amplify TCR beta CDR3 regions. The primer set for the first-round RT-PCR of the TCR CDR3 was HTBI. Each CDR3 protein gets one entry after TCRdb re-called the multiplex PCR reads with MiXCR. This sample has about 380,000 distinct CDR3 sequences; under 20% occur once, and the top ten carry around two fifths. CDR3 size: 16 residues. Germline CDR1 reads SGHRS; CDR2 reads YFSETQ. Deletions cut 3 bases from V and 4 bases from J, with 19 bases between.

The chain combines TRBV5-1 with TRBJ1-1; D may be TRBD1 (6 bases). The TCR comes from a man younger than 30 with Graves' ophthalmopathy. The specimen was blood. CDR3 in DNA: TGCGCCAGCAGCTCATCGGGGGCTGTAGGAGGCACTGAAGCTTTCTTT. It encodes CASSSSGAVGGTEAFF.